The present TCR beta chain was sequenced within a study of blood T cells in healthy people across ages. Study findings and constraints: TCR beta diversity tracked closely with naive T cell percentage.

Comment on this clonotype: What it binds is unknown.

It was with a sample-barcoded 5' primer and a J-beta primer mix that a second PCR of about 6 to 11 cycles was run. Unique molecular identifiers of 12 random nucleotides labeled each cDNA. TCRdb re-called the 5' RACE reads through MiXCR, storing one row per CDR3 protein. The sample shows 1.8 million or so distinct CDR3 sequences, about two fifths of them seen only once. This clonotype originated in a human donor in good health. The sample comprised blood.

The CDR3 sequence: CSARGEFTDTQYF. The CDR3 region has the DNA TGCAGTGCTAGAGGGGAGTTCACAGATACGCAGTATTTT. The chain couples TRBV20-1 to TRBJ2-3; D perhaps matches TRBD2 (5 bases). The CDR3 contains 13 residues. The germline V and J ends were trimmed by 1 base and 2 bases, with 7 bases remaining between them. CDR1 is DFQATT and CDR2 is SNEGSKA in the germline V gene (reference sequence).